Listed below are T cell receptor beta chains from one sample, sequenced in a study of shared clonotypes between healthy human individuals. Clones were sequenced by immunoSEQ multiplex PCR, and TCRdb holds only the in-frame ones, with some missing. The sample shows 2 million to 2.5 million clones, approximately 94% of them seen only once. The sequencing input was naive CD4+ T cells sorted from blood. These receptors were collected from a man younger than 35 in good health. Each CDR3 is given with its conserved first and last residue. Each record gives: CDR3 protein, CDR3 DNA, clone size, J gene, D gene, V gene. The D gene is left open where the match is weak. Clone sizes are given selectively: once, few, many, or a class where the clone is expanded.

CDR3 protein: CASSMTYRYSGNTIYF
CDR3 DNA: TGTGCCAGCAGCATGACATATCGGTATTCAGGAAACACCATATATTTT
clone size: once
J gene: TRBJ1-3
D gene: -
V gene: TRBV11-2

CDR3 protein: CASSYSGRVSTEAFF
CDR3 DNA: TGTGCCAGCAGTTACTCGGGACGGGTCTCCACTGAAGCTTTCTTT
clone size: -
J gene: TRBJ1-1
D gene: -
V gene: TRBV6-5

CDR3 protein: CASSSVATGVSYEQYF
CDR3 DNA: TGTGCCAGCAGCTCCGTCGCCACAGGGGTCTCCTACGAGCAGTACTTC
clone size: -
J gene: TRBJ2-7
D gene: TRBD1
V gene: TRBV11-2

CDR3 protein: CASSSPKYEQFF
CDR3 DNA: TGTGCCAGCAGTTCCCCTAAGTATGAGCAGTTCTTC
clone size: -
J gene: TRBJ2-1
D gene: -
V gene: TRBV5-4

CDR3 protein: CASSPEQGGYEQYF
CDR3 DNA: TGTGCCAGTAGCCCCGAACAGGGAGGCTACGAGCAGTACTTC
clone size: -
J gene: TRBJ2-7
D gene: -
V gene: TRBV19

CDR3 protein: CASSESKGRGPTGELFF
CDR3 DNA: TGTGCCAGCAGTGAAAGTAAGGGCAGGGGCCCCACCGGGGAGCTGTTTTTT
clone size: -
J gene: TRBJ2-2
D gene: -
V gene: TRBV2

CDR3 protein: CASSLQWGQRNEKLFF
CDR3 DNA: TGCGCCAGCAGCCTGCAGTGGGGACAGAGAAATGAAAAACTGTTTTTT
clone size: -
J gene: TRBJ1-4
D gene: TRBD1
V gene: TRBV4-1

CDR3 protein: CASSLDWGPDGYTF
CDR3 DNA: TGTGCCAGCAGCTTAGATTGGGGGCCAGATGGCTACACCTTC
clone size: -
J gene: TRBJ1-2
D gene: -
V gene: TRBV7-2

CDR3 protein: CASSLSRQGPSYEQYF
CDR3 DNA: TGTGCCAGCAGTCTCTCTCGACAGGGCCCAAGCTACGAGCAGTACTTC
clone size: -
J gene: TRBJ2-7
D gene: TRBD1
V gene: TRBV27

CDR3 protein: CSVGQTSGANVLTF
CDR3 DNA: TGCAGCGTTGGACAGACCTCTGGGGCCAACGTCCTGACTTTC
clone size: -
J gene: TRBJ2-6
D gene: -
V gene: TRBV29-1

CDR3 protein: CASSERQTSNQPQHF
CDR3 DNA: TGTGCCAGCAGTGAACGGCAGACTAGCAATCAGCCCCAGCATTTT
clone size: -
J gene: TRBJ1-5
D gene: -
V gene: TRBV6-1

CDR3 protein: CASTDSRNTEAFF
CDR3 DNA: TGTGCCAGTACCGACAGTAGGAACACTGAAGCTTTCTTT
clone size: -
J gene: TRBJ1-1
D gene: -
V gene: TRBV19

CDR3 protein: CASSAQDRSWETQYF
CDR3 DNA: TGTGCCAGCAGCGCTCAGGACAGGTCTTGGGAGACCCAGTACTTC
clone size: -
J gene: TRBJ2-5
D gene: TRBD1
V gene: TRBV5-6

CDR3 protein: CASRTRVNEQFF
CDR3 DNA: TGTGCCAGCAGGACCAGGGTCAATGAGCAGTTCTTC
clone size: -
J gene: TRBJ2-1
D gene: -
V gene: TRBV11-2

CDR3 protein: CASSSRTSGTLPNEQYF
CDR3 DNA: TGTGCCAGCAGCTCGCGGACTAGCGGGACCCTCCCGAACGAGCAGTACTTC
clone size: -
J gene: TRBJ2-7
D gene: TRBD2
V gene: TRBV7-2

CDR3 protein: CASSKGRGSLADTQYF
CDR3 DNA: TGTGCCAGCAGCAAAGGCAGGGGGTCATTGGCAGATACGCAGTATTTT
clone size: -
J gene: TRBJ2-3
D gene: TRBD1
V gene: TRBV7-3

CDR3 protein: CASSSRGGGNEKLFF
CDR3 DNA: TGTGCCAGCAGTTCCAGGGGAGGAGGGAATGAAAAACTGTTTTTT
clone size: -
J gene: TRBJ1-4
D gene: -
V gene: TRBV7-2

CDR3 protein: CASSQRDSPGNTIYF
CDR3 DNA: TGTGCCAGCTCACAAAGGGACAGCCCTGGAAACACCATATATTTT
clone size: -
J gene: TRBJ1-3
D gene: TRBD1
V gene: TRBV18

CDR3 protein: CASSLRTGYGANVLTF
CDR3 DNA: TGCGCCAGCAGCTTGCGAACAGGTTATGGGGCCAACGTCCTGACTTTC
clone size: once
J gene: TRBJ2-6
D gene: -
V gene: TRBV5-1

CDR3 protein: CAISASGTQETQYF
CDR3 DNA: TGTGCCATCAGCGCTAGCGGGACCCAAGAGACCCAGTACTTC
clone size: -
J gene: TRBJ2-5
D gene: TRBD2
V gene: TRBV10-3

CDR3 protein: CASSFSDYGYTF
CDR3 DNA: TGTGCCAGCAGCTTTTCGGACTATGGCTACACCTTC
clone size: -
J gene: TRBJ1-2
D gene: -
V gene: TRBV7-2

CDR3 protein: CASSPTSISTDTQYF
CDR3 DNA: TGCGCCAGCAGCCCGACTAGTATTAGCACAGATACGCAGTATTTT
clone size: -
J gene: TRBJ2-3
D gene: -
V gene: TRBV5-1

CDR3 protein: CASRCQASGGNQPQHF
CDR3 DNA: TGTGCCAGCAGATGTCAGGCTAGCGGGGGGAATCAGCCCCAGCATTTT
clone size: -
J gene: TRBJ1-5
D gene: -
V gene: TRBV21-1

CDR3 protein: CASSQAGTAYSNQPQHF
CDR3 DNA: TGCGCCAGCAGCCAAGCCGGGACAGCATATAGCAATCAGCCCCAGCATTTT
clone size: -
J gene: TRBJ1-5
D gene: TRBD1
V gene: TRBV4-1

CDR3 protein: CASSPGRERTEAFF
CDR3 DNA: TGCGCCAGCAGCCCCGGACGGGAGAGAACTGAAGCTTTCTTT
clone size: -
J gene: TRBJ1-1
D gene: -
V gene: TRBV5-1

CDR3 protein: CASSLVTTDTQYF
CDR3 DNA: TGTGCCAGCAGCTTAGTTACCACAGATACGCAGTATTTT
clone size: -
J gene: TRBJ2-3
D gene: -
V gene: TRBV7-9

CDR3 protein: CASSPQLAGEVGELFF
CDR3 DNA: TGTGCCAGCTCACCACAGCTAGCGGGAGAAGTCGGGGAGCTGTTTTTT
clone size: -
J gene: TRBJ2-2
D gene: TRBD2
V gene: TRBV18

CDR3 protein: CASSVEGENTEAFF
CDR3 DNA: TGTGCCAGCAGTGTTGAGGGGGAGAACACTGAAGCTTTCTTT
clone size: few
J gene: TRBJ1-1
D gene: -
V gene: TRBV2

CDR3 protein: CASSRGPRGDGYTF
CDR3 DNA: TGTGCCAGCAGTCGAGGCCCACGCGGGGATGGCTACACCTTC
clone size: -
J gene: TRBJ1-2
D gene: -
V gene: TRBV6-5

CDR3 protein: CASSLRIRGTEAFF
CDR3 DNA: TGTGCCAGCAGTTTACGTATTAGGGGCACTGAAGCTTTCTTT
clone size: -
J gene: TRBJ1-1
D gene: -
V gene: TRBV27

CDR3 protein: CASTGTPQYF
CDR3 DNA: TGTGCCAGCACCGGGACTCCCCAGTACTTC
clone size: -
J gene: TRBJ2-5
D gene: -
V gene: TRBV2

CDR3 protein: CASSLAPEARTQYF
CDR3 DNA: TGTGCCAGCAGCTTAGCGCCCGAAGCCAGGACCCAGTACTTC
clone size: -
J gene: TRBJ2-5
D gene: -
V gene: TRBV7-9

CDR3 protein: CASSLAYRNNSPLHF
CDR3 DNA: TGTGCCAGCAGCTTAGCTTATCGGAATAATTCACCCCTCCACTTT
clone size: once
J gene: TRBJ1-6
D gene: -
V gene: TRBV7-2

CDR3 protein: CASSMTGADSPLHF
CDR3 DNA: TGCGCCAGCAGCATGACAGGGGCAGATTCACCCCTCCACTTT
clone size: few
J gene: TRBJ1-6
D gene: TRBD1
V gene: TRBV5-1

CDR3 protein: CASSQGQTGSTGELFF
CDR3 DNA: TGCGCCAGCAGCCAGGGACAGACAGGTTCGACCGGGGAGCTGTTTTTT
clone size: -
J gene: TRBJ2-2
D gene: TRBD1
V gene: TRBV10-2

CDR3 protein: CASSLTDDTEAFF
CDR3 DNA: TGTGCCAGCAGCTTGACAGACGACACTGAAGCTTTCTTT
clone size: -
J gene: TRBJ1-1
D gene: -
V gene: TRBV11-2

CDR3 protein: CSASLGTQYF
CDR3 DNA: TGCAGTGCTAGCTTGGGGACCCAGTACTTC
clone size: -
J gene: TRBJ2-5
D gene: -
V gene: TRBV20-1

CDR3 protein: CAISESMSSGNTDTQYF
CDR3 DNA: TGTGCCATCAGTGAGTCGATGTCTAGCGGAAACACAGATACGCAGTATTTT
clone size: -
J gene: TRBJ2-3
D gene: TRBD2
V gene: TRBV10-3

CDR3 protein: CASSQDEASGTYNEQFF
CDR3 DNA: TGCGCCAGCAGCCAAGATGAGGCAAGCGGGACCTACAATGAGCAGTTCTTC
clone size: -
J gene: TRBJ2-1
D gene: TRBD2
V gene: TRBV4-1

CDR3 protein: CASSSTLLAGAPYEQYF
CDR3 DNA: TGTGCCAGCAGCTCCACGCTCCTAGCGGGAGCCCCCTACGAGCAGTACTTC
clone size: -
J gene: TRBJ2-7
D gene: TRBD2
V gene: TRBV7-2

CDR3 protein: CASSSDSYEQYF
CDR3 DNA: TGCGCCAGCAGCTCCGACAGTTACGAGCAGTACTTC
clone size: -
J gene: TRBJ2-7
D gene: -
V gene: TRBV5-1

CDR3 protein: CASREGQVNSPLHF
CDR3 DNA: TGTGCCAGCAGAGAGGGACAGGTTAATTCACCCCTCCACTTT
clone size: once
J gene: TRBJ1-6
D gene: TRBD1
V gene: TRBV9

CDR3 protein: CASIFRDTQYF
CDR3 DNA: TGTGCCAGCATTTTCCGTGATACGCAGTATTTT
clone size: -
J gene: TRBJ2-3
D gene: -
V gene: TRBV28

CDR3 protein: CAWSASRSLLVSTDTQYF
CDR3 DNA: TGTGCCTGGAGTGCTTCCAGGTCACTGTTAGTGAGCACAGATACGCAGTATTTT
clone size: -
J gene: TRBJ2-3
D gene: -
V gene: TRBV30

CDR3 protein: CAWSRGGNEQFF
CDR3 DNA: TGTGCCTGGAGTCGAGGAGGCAATGAGCAGTTCTTC
clone size: -
J gene: TRBJ2-1
D gene: -
V gene: TRBV30

CDR3 protein: CASSLQQSNTGELFF
CDR3 DNA: TGTGCCAGCAGCTTACAACAGTCGAACACCGGGGAGCTGTTTTTT
clone size: -
J gene: TRBJ2-2
D gene: -
V gene: TRBV7-6

CDR3 protein: CAWGPAGTDTQYF
CDR3 DNA: TGTGCCTGGGGTCCTGCGGGGACAGATACGCAGTATTTT
clone size: -
J gene: TRBJ2-3
D gene: -
V gene: TRBV30

CDR3 protein: CASSVSGTGGGETQYF
CDR3 DNA: TGTGCCAGCAGCGTGTCCGGGACAGGGGGAGGAGAGACCCAGTACTTC
clone size: -
J gene: TRBJ2-5
D gene: TRBD1
V gene: TRBV7-3

CDR3 protein: CASSGQGRVGYTF
CDR3 DNA: TGTGCCAGCAGTGGACAGGGGAGGGTGGGCTACACCTTC
clone size: -
J gene: TRBJ1-2
D gene: TRBD1
V gene: TRBV27

CDR3 protein: CASSLRTLSLYEQYF
CDR3 DNA: TGTGCCAGCAGCTTACGGACCCTGTCTCTCTACGAGCAGTACTTC
clone size: once
J gene: TRBJ2-7
D gene: -
V gene: TRBV7-2

CDR3 protein: CASSNGQSYEQYF
CDR3 DNA: TGCGCCAGCAGTAACGGACAGTCCTACGAGCAGTACTTC
clone size: -
J gene: TRBJ2-7
D gene: -
V gene: TRBV5-1

CDR3 protein: CASNQQGAPGNTIYF
CDR3 DNA: TGTGCCAGTAATCAACAGGGGGCCCCTGGAAACACCATATATTTT
clone size: once
J gene: TRBJ1-3
D gene: TRBD1
V gene: TRBV19

CDR3 protein: CASSPSGGSEGEKLFF
CDR3 DNA: TGTGCCAGCTCACCCTCCGGGGGAAGTGAAGGTGAAAAACTGTTTTTT
clone size: -
J gene: TRBJ1-4
D gene: -
V gene: TRBV18

CDR3 protein: CASSYSGQDNSPLHF
CDR3 DNA: TGTGCCAGCAGTTACTCGGGGCAGGATAATTCACCCCTCCACTTT
clone size: -
J gene: TRBJ1-6
D gene: -
V gene: TRBV6-5

CDR3 protein: CASSLERAVNTEAFF
CDR3 DNA: TGTGCCAGCAGCTTAGAAAGGGCGGTGAACACTGAAGCTTTCTTT
clone size: -
J gene: TRBJ1-1
D gene: -
V gene: TRBV11-2

CDR3 protein: CASSPPGQGAYNEQFF
CDR3 DNA: TGTGCCAGCAGCCCCCCCGGACAGGGGGCCTACAATGAGCAGTTCTTC
clone size: -
J gene: TRBJ2-1
D gene: TRBD1
V gene: TRBV11-2

CDR3 protein: CASSLKLAGELFF
CDR3 DNA: TGTGCCAGCAGCTTAAAACTAGCCGGGGAGCTGTTTTTT
clone size: -
J gene: TRBJ2-2
D gene: -
V gene: TRBV7-9